This record looks at one T cell receptor (beta chain) sequence and its context. This entry is derived from a study of CD8 T cells in Susac syndrome. RNA was extracted with the RNeasy kit, and a quantity of about 0.45 to 1 ug was reverse transcribed using random hexamers. MiXCR was run by TCRdb on the immunoSEQ multiplex PCR reads, yielding one entry per CDR3 protein. The profile covers 150,000 to 160,000 distinct CDR3 sequences, with 90% to 95% appearing a single time and 0.2% to 0.25% taken by the ten largest. The J segment lost 4 bases and the V segment lost 1 base, leaving 5 bases of the junction unmatched. CDR3 length equals 16 residues. CDR1 and CDR2 (germline): LGHNT, FRNRAP.

This receptor was taken from a human donor with multiple sclerosis. Material for sequencing was CD8+ T cells from PBMCs. The chain carries TRBV12-5 and TRBJ1-2, with 11 bases that match TRBD1. The CDR3 spells CASGLDGQGATYGYTF. CDR3 nucleotide sequence: TGTGCTAGTGGTTTGGACGGACAGGGGGCAACCTATGGCTACACCTTC.